This TCR beta chain was captured in a study of blood T cell repertoires in COVID-19. Study at large: The origin of the acute and convalescent COVID-19 samples was the United States, Italy and Spain. From T cells, B-cell-depleted T cells, or PBMCs came the material, which was cDNA or gDNA.

Germline CDR1 LNHDA, CDR2 SQIVND (reference sequence). The CDR3 covers 17 residues. V lost 5 bases to trimming and J lost 5 bases; unmatched junction nucleotides: 12. In the original workflow: It was from reference gene primer amplification that nucleated cell counts were estimated. Sequencing was performed with immunoSEQ multiplex PCR; in TCRdb, only in-frame clones are kept and a portion is missing. The DNA gave D and trimming, while V, J and clone size come from that table. This table has over 15,000 clones, around 89% appearing once. This rearrangement joins TRBV19 to TRBJ2-2; 9 nucleotides line up with TRBD2. This clonotype was obtained from a man older than 75 with acute or convalescent COVID-19. The sample consisted of peripheral blood. CDR3 nucleotide sequence: TGTGCCAGTAGTCCAAGACTAGGCGGGAGGGCAACCGGGGAGCTGTTTTTT. Protein: CASSPRLGGRATGELFF.